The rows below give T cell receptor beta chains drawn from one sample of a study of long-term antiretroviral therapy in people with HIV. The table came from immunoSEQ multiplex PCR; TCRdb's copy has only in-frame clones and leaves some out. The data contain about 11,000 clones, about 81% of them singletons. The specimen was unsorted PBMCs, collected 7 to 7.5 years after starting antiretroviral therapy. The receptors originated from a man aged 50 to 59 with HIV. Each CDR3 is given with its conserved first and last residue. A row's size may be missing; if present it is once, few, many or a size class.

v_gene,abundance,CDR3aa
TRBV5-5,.,CASKGLAYEQYF
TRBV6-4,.,CASSGAGDSYNEQFF
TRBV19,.,CASSIYGSTDTQYF
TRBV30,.,CAWSVISMNTEAFF
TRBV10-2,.,CASSGGGGPNEQFF
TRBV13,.,CASSHGDRADTQYF
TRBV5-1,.,CASSLEWTGGIGELFF
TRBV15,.,CATSREKVDIWDYDYEQYF
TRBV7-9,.,CASSLALTDNEQFF
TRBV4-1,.,CASSQATGPAYEQYF
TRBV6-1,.,CASSLGDSGANVLTF
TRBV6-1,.,CASSEVASGGGLYNEQFF
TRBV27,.,CASSPRGGRNEQFF
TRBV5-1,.,CASSRTGSGYTF
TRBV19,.,CASSIKDGNTIYF
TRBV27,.,CASSLTGGGWTEAFF
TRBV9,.,CASSVEGGSDTQYF
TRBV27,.,CASSYGQGFYEQYF
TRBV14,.,CASSQVIGGGARETQYF
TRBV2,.,CASWRENEKLFF
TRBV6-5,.,CASSSLFSQVDGYTF
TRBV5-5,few,CASSNREGAYEQYF
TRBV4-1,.,CASSPGGGPGVAGEAYNEQFF
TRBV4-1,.,CASSRSGDTEAFF
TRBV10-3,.,CAIRKDYLDTGELFF
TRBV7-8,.,CASSLAQESGGDTQYF
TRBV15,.,CATSRGSGVHTEAFF
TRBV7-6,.,CASSFPAGGSDTQYF
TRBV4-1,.,CASSQDRGLRGYTF
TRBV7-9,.,CASSPWDGSYEQYF
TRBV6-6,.,CASSSLRAGETQYF
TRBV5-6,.,CASSLDGGARDEQYF
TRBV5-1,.,CASSLGGTYEQYF
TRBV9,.,CASSVARGPSDGNTVYF
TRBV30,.,CAWRPGWTEAFF
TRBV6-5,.,CACGRENTEAFF
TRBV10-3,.,CAISEVRRDGYTF
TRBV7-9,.,CASSLIIELTETQYF
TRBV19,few,CASSWTDSTGELFF
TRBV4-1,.,CASSQDLTHSYEQYF
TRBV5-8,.,CASSLDRIMNTEAFF
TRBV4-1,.,CASSQDRQGDQPQHF
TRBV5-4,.,CASNSRGDPNTEAFF